In this sample, the clone carrying this T cell receptor beta chain turned up many times. The antigen is undetermined. This sample stems from a study of T cells in Graves' hyperthyroidism and ophthalmopathy. Whole-study results and caveats: The majority of expanded thyroid clonotypes above 0.001 also appeared in blood.

Any patient presenting with uncontrolled infection, other autoimmune disease, pregnancy or lactation was left out. The CDR3 covers 15 residues. Germline CDR1 and CDR2: MDHEN and SYDVKM. V was clipped by 6 bases and J by 6 bases; unmatched bases: 9. The source material, RNA transcripts, was used to amplify TCR beta CDR3 regions. The primer set for the first-round RT-PCR of the TCR CDR3 was HTBI. TCRdb reprocessed the multiplex PCR reads via MiXCR and lists one record per CDR3 protein. The sample gives 400,000 to 600,000 distinct CDR3 sequences, about 16% of which show up once; approximately 32% is in the top ten.

The source material was blood. J is TRBJ1-5 and V is TRBV28, with 9 nucleotides matching TRBD1. The sequence derives from a woman aged 25 to 39 with Graves' ophthalmopathy. The CDR3 loop reads CASSKTGGTRQPQHF. The CDR3 bases are TGTGCCAGCAGCAAAACAGGGGGCACCCGTCAGCCCCAGCATTTT. Looking up the rest from reference TRBV28 and TRBJ1-5 gives the full variable domain: DVKVTQSSRYLVKRTGEKVFLECVQDMDHENMFWYRQDPGLGLRLIYFSYDVKMKEKGDIPEGYSVSREKKERFSLILESASTNQTSMYLCASSKTGGTRQPQHFGDGTRLSIL.